This T cell receptor (beta chain) was profiled in a study of post-analysis software for immune sequencing data. Unique molecular identifiers featured in each of the TCR beta cDNA libraries. Via MiXCR, TCRdb re-called the PCR reads, giving one row per CDR3 protein. The top ten clones hold roughly 12% of a sample with roughly 670,000 distinct CDR3 sequences, 59% of them seen once. With 4 bases removed from V and 11 bases from J, the gap between germline ends came to 9 bases. This CDR3 is built from 11 residues. CDR1 is LNHDA and CDR2 is SQIVND in the germline V gene (reference sequence). A single count supports this clonotype. Its antigen remains unidentified. Whole-study results and caveats: Strong co-clustering by F measure was evident for samples that had been prepared in the same batch. Controls showed significantly higher normalized Chao1 diversity than did multiple sclerosis patients. Compared with controls, patients had more of roughly five TRBV segments, including TRBV5-6, TRBV5-1 and TRBV20-1.

Sequencing was carried out using blood. The rearrangement uses TRBV19 and TRBJ2-1, with D unclear. This TCR was recovered from a girl aged 2-15 years with multiple sclerosis. CDR3: CASSNALKQFF. CDR3 DNA: TGTGCCAGTAGTAATGCCTTAAAGCAGTTCTTC.